This TCR beta chain is drawn from a study of cytomegalovirus exposure and HLA in healthy donors (dated 2017 in TCRdb). Study-level background: According to an earlier analysis of several hundred of the donors, some 180 million T cells yielded over 100 million unique TCR beta sequences and about 280 Gb of sequence data. Among a few hundred genotyped donors of the cohort, an average of approximately 230,000 unique TCR beta nucleotide sequences were sequenced per donor, roughly a sixth of them non-productive. Both class I and class II loci were covered by HLA typing, at four-digit resolution. Donor age, sex, ethnicity and CMV serostatus were collected together with the repertoire data. The aim of the study was to test whether cataloging public T cell receptors could identify signatures of past pathogen exposure. The study profiled the T cell repertoires of about 640 subjects by immunosequencing and related them to cytomegalovirus serostatus. All discovery cohort repertoires had been generated using a single sequencing platform. The study combined high-throughput TCR immunosequencing, statistical association of individual TCRs with disease status, and machine learning to predict cytomegalovirus infection status. A later analysis re-analyzed previously published TCR beta repertoires from 550 to 700 donors and added high-resolution HLA genotyping to study TCR occurrence patterns. In an earlier analysis of a few hundred of the donors, high-throughput TCR beta sequencing was used to judge whether each TCR beta V gene segment behaved as functional or pseudogenic. Roughly 5 DR-DQ haplotypes were handled as single units for association and clustering, since linkage in the cohort was strong. Rather than using new phenotypic data, the later analysis identified candidate immune exposures from TCR beta sequences and from how often those sequences occurred across donors. Approximately 300 gigabases of sequencing data and around 87 million unique TCR sequences were included in an early release covering about 700 HLA-typed donors. Of the roughly 390 genotyped donors, 65% to 90% were placed in the genetic ancestry cluster associated with self-reported Caucasian donors. A later genetic analysis used genome-wide SNP genotypes for about 65% of the 666 donors, treating that subset as a discovery cohort. The number of donors typed differed by locus, with about 629-630 for A, B, C, DRB1 and DQB1, more than 500 for DQA1, under 610 for DPA1, and some 440 for DPB1. In addition to the first cohort of 666 subjects, a separate validation cohort of approximately 130 different subjects was used.

The germline V gene sets CDR1 to SQVTM and CDR2 to ANQGSEA. Trimming removed 7 bases from V and 0 bases from J; the gene matches leave 6 bases unexplained. The CDR3 numbers 13 residues from cysteine through phenylalanine. Only CDR3 DNA is held: 39 bases, read in frame from base 1. The method behind the library was the immunoSEQ multiplex PCR assay. A mixture of 60 forward primers for TCR Vbeta segments and 13 reverse primers for TCR Jbeta segments was used in the multiplex PCR. Amplification of the CDR3 region of rearranged TCR beta genes was performed with a multiplex PCR assay on genomic DNA. The Illumina HiSeq System was used to sequence the amplified TCR beta libraries as 87-base-pair reads. From the authors' description of their analysis: A later analysis tallied 75 million to 95 million unique TCR beta chains across the 666 repertoires, and some 10 million of those chains were shared by two or more donors. Raw reads were error-corrected and collapsed into unique sequences with a nearest-neighbor algorithm that merged closely related sequences to remove PCR and sequencing errors. V, D and J gene segments were assigned by aligning CDR3 sequences to IMGT reference sequences. For a sequence to be retained, at least a six-nucleotide match to both a V gene segment and a J gene segment was required. Rearrangements were called productive when the CDR3 lacked stop codons and stayed in frame with V and J; all others were non-productive. CDR3 was defined by IMGT convention, running from the second conserved V-encoded cysteine to the conserved J-encoded phenylalanine. The earlier analysis of more than 450 of the donors excluded sequences that lacked an unambiguous match to a single V gene segment. An earlier analysis of approximately 590 of the donors called V segments functional above 56.7% productive rearrangements and segregating when the between-donor standard deviation exceeded 5%. To diagnose cytomegalovirus status from the catalog of TCR beta chain sequences, a statistical classification framework was built. A later analysis assigned V and J genes by comparing TCR nucleotide sequences with IMGT/GENE-DB human TR gene sequences. The TCRdist pipeline was used in a later analysis to assign CDR3 sequences and most-parsimonious VDJ recombination scenarios. In a later analysis, each TCR beta chain was defined by its CDR3 amino acid sequence together with its V-gene family, and reads lacking a unique V-gene family were excluded. In a later analysis, 450 to 600 highly shared, low-generation-probability nucleotide sequences were removed to address suspected cross-contamination and a sequencing artifact. For each public chain, a later analysis derived a clonal expansion index from normalized ranks of inferred template counts within each repertoire. Generation probabilities in a later analysis came from a VDJ recombination model fitted to out-of-frame rearrangements, and those results were checked against IGoR. In a later analysis, TCR-TCR, TCR-HLA and TCR-CMV co-occurrence was scored with hypergeometric tests, and a repertoire-size bias correction was applied to TCR pairs. To estimate false discovery rates, a later analysis permuted the HLA or CMV assignments 20 times. In a later analysis, co-occurring TCRs were grouped using DBSCAN, with TCRdist sequence similarity added in when clustering inside HLA-allele-positive subsets. Repertoires with fewer than 30,000 or more than 120,000 public chains were left out of co-occurrence clustering, as were about 5 repertoires with anomalous nucleotide sharing. The immuneACCESS repertoire file appears here via TCRdb, limited to in-frame rearrangements. These files lack a portion of the clones; in checked studies, under half of the deficit traces to unresolved V genes, and the cause of the others is not known. V and J calls and clone size follow that table, whereas D and trimming were derived from the DNA. Here the sample has 150,000 to 200,000 clones; about 86% occur a single time. The ten most abundant clones make up around 2.2% of the sample.

This clone was seen a handful of times. What this receptor recognizes is not known. No base quality information exists; no much larger clone differs at one position. Overall study outcomes, separate from this receptor: According to a later analysis, most CMV-associated TCR beta chains appeared to be HLA-restricted, and the HLA associations seemed to be driven largely by CMV exposure. Some IMGT-functional V segments, including TRBV6-2 and TRBV6-3, could not be distinguished by the 87-base-pair reads and were therefore excluded. The earlier analysis of approximately 560 of the donors excluded approximately 17 rarely observed V segments, including chromosome 9 orphons, because counts were too low. The sequencing pipeline was judged likely to have produced a cluster of highly shared sequence variants as a technical artifact. According to the authors, the approach could potentially be generalized to other disease states and immunological phenotypes. A later analysis found that TCR association rates varied across HLA loci, with DRB1 alleles showing the most associated TCRs and HLA-C alleles the fewest. Sequencing depth was assumed to be roughly uniform across donors in the presence/absence analyses, though that assumption may not hold. A total of 164 TCR beta chains were listed by the study as associated with cytomegalovirus. In both the original and validation cohorts, the classifier was reported to diagnose cytomegalovirus status with high specificity and sensitivity. A later analysis found that HLA-associated TCR beta chains were more clonally expanded and had lower generation probabilities than equally common non-associated chains. A further reported finding was that TCR beta sequences accurately predicted the HLA-A and HLA-B alleles for most subjects in the first cohort. In a later genetic analysis, a missense DCLRE1C variant was associated with V-gene and J-gene trimming of TCR beta chains, and the association was replicated in an independent cohort. Assigning TCR associations to individual alleles was difficult when HLA alleles, especially DR and DQ, strongly co-occurred. The only immune exposure information available for the cohort was CMV serostatus. Compared with the 666-donor mean, donors in an Asian-associated ancestry cluster had fewer N-insertions in productive TCRs, according to a later genetic analysis. While some public TCRs were present in many individuals, most TCR sequences turned up only very rarely across donors. In an earlier analysis of 587 of the donors, most TCR beta V segments appeared in productive rearrangements about 90% or about 30% of the time, broadly matching IMGT annotations. Because HLA typing was unavailable for some donors at each locus, only the typed subset was used in association tests. Linkage disequilibrium might explain the correlated functional status among segregating V segments, but an unknown experimental factor could not be excluded. A later analysis reported that several top co-occurrence clusters appeared linked to parvovirus B19, influenza, CMV and Epstein-Barr virus. This cohort had only TCR beta chains sequenced, and the lack of alpha or paired-chain data limited which features could be detected. In vitro tests confirmed that a few of the cytomegalovirus-associated TCR beta chains recognize cytomegalovirus antigens. In a later analysis, over 15,000 TCR beta sequences were associated with specific HLA alleles at a false discovery rate of 0.05.

The cohort was made up of several hundred healthy bone marrow donors. Cohort members were all nominally healthy when sampled, although unrecorded immune exposures were likely present. The donor tested CMV seropositive, placing the donor among the 250 to 350 seropositive members of the cohort. Every donor gave a peripheral blood sample, and the peripheral blood mononuclear cells from that sample were used for TCR beta sequencing. The Qiagen DNeasy Blood Extraction Kit was used to extract genomic DNA from the blood cell samples. The clonotype originates from a woman younger than 30 in good health and CMV-seropositive. The sequence is built from TRBV29-1 and TRBJ2-7, with 7 bases in between that match TRBD1. Sequences were obtained from PBMCs. The DNA is as follows: TGCAGCGACCGACAGGGAAGCTCCTACGAGCAGTACTTC. Translated, this gives CSDRQGSSYEQYF.